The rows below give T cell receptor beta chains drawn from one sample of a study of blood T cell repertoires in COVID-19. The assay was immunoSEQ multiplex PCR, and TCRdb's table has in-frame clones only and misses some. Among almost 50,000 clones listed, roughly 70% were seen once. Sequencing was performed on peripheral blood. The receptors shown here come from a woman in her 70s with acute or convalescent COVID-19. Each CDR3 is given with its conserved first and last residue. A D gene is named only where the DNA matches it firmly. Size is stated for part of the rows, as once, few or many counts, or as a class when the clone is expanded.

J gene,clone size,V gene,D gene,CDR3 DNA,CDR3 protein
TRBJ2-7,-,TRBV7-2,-,TGTGCCAGCAGCCCCGCCGGACATAGCTACGAGCAGTACTTC,CASSPAGHSYEQYF
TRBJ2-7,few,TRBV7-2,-,TGTGCCAGCAGCTTAGTATCTGTCGGGAGTCCGGCCTACGAGCAGTACTTC,CASSLVSVGSPAYEQYF
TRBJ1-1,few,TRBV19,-,TGTGCCAGTAGTCTCTCCCTCAGGGGTGAAGCTTTCTTT,CASSLSLRGEAFF
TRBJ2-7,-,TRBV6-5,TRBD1,TGTGCCAGCAGGCGGGACAGGGGCCACGAGCAGTACTTC,CASRRDRGHEQYF
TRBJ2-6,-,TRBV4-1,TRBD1,TGCGCCAGCAGCCAAGACCGAGAACAGGGGAGCTCTGGGGCCAACGTCCTGACTTTC,CASSQDREQGSSGANVLTF
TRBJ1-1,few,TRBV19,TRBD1,TGTGCCAGTAGTGTCGGACAGGGGGCCCCGAACACTGAAGCTTTCTTT,CASSVGQGAPNTEAFF
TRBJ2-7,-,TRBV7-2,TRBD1,TGTGCCAGCAGCTTCGACAGGGGGCCCTACGAGCAGTACTTC,CASSFDRGPYEQYF
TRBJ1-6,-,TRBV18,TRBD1,TGTGGCTCCGGGACAGCTAATTCACCCCTCCACTTT,CGSGTANSPLHF
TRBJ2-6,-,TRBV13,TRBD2,TGTGCCAGCAGCCTCTCCCGACTAGCGGGGGGGCGTGGGGCCAACGTCCTGACTTTC,CASSLSRLAGGRGANVLTF
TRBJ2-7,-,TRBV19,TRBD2,TGTGCCAGTAGTAGGGACAGTGGGCGACTAGCGGGGGACATCTACGAGCAGTACTTC,CASSRDSGRLAGDIYEQYF
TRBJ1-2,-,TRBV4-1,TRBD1,TGCGCCAGCAGGGGGGGATCAGCCGGGACAGTCTATGGCTACACCTTC,CASRGGSAGTVYGYTF
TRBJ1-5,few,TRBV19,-,TGTGCCAGTAGCCCTCGATCGGGATCGGGAAGCAATCAGCCCCAGCATTTT,CASSPRSGSGSNQPQHF
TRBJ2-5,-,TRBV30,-,TGTGCCTGGAGTGCCCAAAAAGAGACCCAGTACTTC,CAWSAQKETQYF
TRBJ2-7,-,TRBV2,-,TGTGCCAGCAGTGAAGAGTTGCGCGAGCAGTACTTC,CASSEELREQYF
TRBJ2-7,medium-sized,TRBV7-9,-,TGTGCCAGCAGTCCCGGTGGGCCAGAGCAGTACTTC,CASSPGGPEQYF
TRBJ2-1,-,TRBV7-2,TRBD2,TGTGCCAGCAGCTTGGGAGGGAATTACAATGAGCAGTTCTTC,CASSLGGNYNEQFF